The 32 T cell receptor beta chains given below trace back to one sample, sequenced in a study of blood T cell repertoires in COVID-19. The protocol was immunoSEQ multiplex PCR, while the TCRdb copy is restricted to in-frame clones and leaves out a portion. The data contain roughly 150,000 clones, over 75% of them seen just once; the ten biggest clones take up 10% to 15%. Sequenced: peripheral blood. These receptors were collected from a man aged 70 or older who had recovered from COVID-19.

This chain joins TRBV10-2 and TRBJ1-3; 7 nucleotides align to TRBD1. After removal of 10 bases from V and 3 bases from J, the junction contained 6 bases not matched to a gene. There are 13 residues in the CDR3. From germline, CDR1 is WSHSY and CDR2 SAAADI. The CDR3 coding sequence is TGCGCCACTTCGACAGGGTATGGAAACACCATATATTTT. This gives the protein CATSTGYGNTIYF.

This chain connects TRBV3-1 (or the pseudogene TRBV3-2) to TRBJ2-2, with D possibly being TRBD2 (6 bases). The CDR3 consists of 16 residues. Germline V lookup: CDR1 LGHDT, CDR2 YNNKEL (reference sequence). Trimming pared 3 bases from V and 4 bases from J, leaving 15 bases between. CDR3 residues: CASSHLRDGGTGELFF. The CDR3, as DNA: TGTGCCAGCAGCCACCTAAGGGACGGGGGCACCGGGGAGCTGTTTTTT.

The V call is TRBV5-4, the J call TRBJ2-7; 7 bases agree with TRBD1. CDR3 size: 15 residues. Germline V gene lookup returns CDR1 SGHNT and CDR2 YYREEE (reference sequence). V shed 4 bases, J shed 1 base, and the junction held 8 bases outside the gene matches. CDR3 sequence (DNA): TGTGCCAGCAGCCTGATGGGGACAGCGTCCTACGAGCAGTACTTC. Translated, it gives CASSLMGTASYEQYF.

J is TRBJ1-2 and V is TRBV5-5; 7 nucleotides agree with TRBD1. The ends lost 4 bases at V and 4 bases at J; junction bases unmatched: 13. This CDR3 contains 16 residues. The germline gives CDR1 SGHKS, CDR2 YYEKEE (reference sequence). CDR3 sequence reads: CASSAGRGLYSYGYTF. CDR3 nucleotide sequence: TGTGCCAGCAGCGCCGGAAGGGGGCTCTATAGCTATGGCTACACCTTC.

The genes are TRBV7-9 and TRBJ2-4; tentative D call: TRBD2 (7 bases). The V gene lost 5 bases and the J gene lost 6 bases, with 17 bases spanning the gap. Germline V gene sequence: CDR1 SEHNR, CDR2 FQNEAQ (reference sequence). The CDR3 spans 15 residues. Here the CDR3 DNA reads TGTGCCAGCAGCCCAGGAGGGGGGGCGTTAAACATTCAGTACTTC. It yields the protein CASSPGGGALNIQYF.

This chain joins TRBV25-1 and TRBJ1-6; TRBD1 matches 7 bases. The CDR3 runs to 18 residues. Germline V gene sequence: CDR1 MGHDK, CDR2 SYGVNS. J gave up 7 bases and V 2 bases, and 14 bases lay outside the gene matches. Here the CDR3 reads CASSEDRVMGSRNSPLHF. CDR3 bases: TGTGCCAGCAGTGAAGACAGGGTAATGGGCAGCAGGAATTCACCCCTCCACTTT.

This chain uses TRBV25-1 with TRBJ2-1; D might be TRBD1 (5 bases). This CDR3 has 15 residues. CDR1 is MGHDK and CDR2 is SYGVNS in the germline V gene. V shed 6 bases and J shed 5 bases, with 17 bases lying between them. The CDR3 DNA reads TGTGCCAGCAGCTCCCCCCAGGGAAACCACAATGAGCAGTTCTTC. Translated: CASSSPQGNHNEQFF.

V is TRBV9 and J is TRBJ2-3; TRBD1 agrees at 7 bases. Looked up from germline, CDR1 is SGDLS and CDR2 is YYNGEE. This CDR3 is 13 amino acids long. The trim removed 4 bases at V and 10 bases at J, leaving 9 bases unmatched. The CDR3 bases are TGTGCCAGCAGCTCCCGGGACAGTGGGCCGCAGTATTTT. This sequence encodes CASSSRDSGPQYF.

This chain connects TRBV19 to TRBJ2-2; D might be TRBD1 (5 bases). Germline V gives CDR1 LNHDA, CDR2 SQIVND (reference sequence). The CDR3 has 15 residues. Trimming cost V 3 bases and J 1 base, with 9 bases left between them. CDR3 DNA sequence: TGTGCCAGTAGTATGGCTCAGGGGAACACCGGGGAGCTGTTTTTT. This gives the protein CASSMAQGNTGELFF.

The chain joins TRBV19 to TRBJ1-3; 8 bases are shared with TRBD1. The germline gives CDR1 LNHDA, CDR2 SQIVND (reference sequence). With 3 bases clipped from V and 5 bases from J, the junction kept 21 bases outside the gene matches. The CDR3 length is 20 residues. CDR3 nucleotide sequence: TGTGCCAGTAGTATTAGGATATCGACCGACAGGGGCGAATCTCGAAACACCATATATTTT. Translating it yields CASSIRISTDRGESRNTIYF. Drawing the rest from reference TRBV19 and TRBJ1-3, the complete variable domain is DGGITQSPKYLFRKEGQNVTLSCEQNLNHDAMYWYRQDPGQGLRLIYYSQIVNDFQKGDIAEGYSVSREKKESFPLTVTSAQKNPTAFYLCASSIRISTDRGESRNTIYFGEGSWLTVV.

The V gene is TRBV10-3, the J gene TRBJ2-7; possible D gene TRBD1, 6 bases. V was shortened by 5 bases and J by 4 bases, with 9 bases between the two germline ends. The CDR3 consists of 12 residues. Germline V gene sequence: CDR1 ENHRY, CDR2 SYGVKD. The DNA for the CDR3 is TGTGCCATCAGTCCGGACAGATACGAGCAGTACTTC. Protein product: CAISPDRYEQYF.

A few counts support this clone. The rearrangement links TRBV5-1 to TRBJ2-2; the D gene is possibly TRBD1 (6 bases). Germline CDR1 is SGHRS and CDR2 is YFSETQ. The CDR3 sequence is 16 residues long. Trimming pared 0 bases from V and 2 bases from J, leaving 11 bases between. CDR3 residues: CASSLAGTINTGELFF. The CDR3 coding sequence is TGCGCCAGCAGCTTGGCAGGGACAATAAACACCGGGGAGCTGTTTTTT.

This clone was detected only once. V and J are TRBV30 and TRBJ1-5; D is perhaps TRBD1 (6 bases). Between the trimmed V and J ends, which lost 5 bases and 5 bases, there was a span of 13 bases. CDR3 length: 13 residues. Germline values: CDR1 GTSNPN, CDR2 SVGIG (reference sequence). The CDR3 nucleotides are TGTGCCTGGGCGGCGGGGGCAGATCAGCCCCAGCATTTT. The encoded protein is CAWAAGADQPQHF.

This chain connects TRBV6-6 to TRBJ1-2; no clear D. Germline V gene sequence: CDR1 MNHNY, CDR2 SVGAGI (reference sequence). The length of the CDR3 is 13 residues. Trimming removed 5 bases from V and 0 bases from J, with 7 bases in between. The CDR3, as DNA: TGTGCCAGCAGTCCCGGGGCTAACTATGGCTACACCTTC. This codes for CASSPGANYGYTF.

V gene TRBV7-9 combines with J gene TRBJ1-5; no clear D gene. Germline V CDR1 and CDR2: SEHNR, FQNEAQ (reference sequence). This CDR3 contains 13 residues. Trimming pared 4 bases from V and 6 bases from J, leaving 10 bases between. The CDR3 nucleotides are TGTGCCAGCAGCTCTCAGGAGGCTCAGCCCCAGCATTTT. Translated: CASSSQEAQPQHF.

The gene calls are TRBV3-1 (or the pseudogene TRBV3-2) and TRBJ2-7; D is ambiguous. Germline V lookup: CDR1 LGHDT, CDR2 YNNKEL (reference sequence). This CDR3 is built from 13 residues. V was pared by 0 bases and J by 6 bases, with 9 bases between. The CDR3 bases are TGTGCCAGCAGCCAAGATGGGCGCGTCGAGCAGTACTTC. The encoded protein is CASSQDGRVEQYF.

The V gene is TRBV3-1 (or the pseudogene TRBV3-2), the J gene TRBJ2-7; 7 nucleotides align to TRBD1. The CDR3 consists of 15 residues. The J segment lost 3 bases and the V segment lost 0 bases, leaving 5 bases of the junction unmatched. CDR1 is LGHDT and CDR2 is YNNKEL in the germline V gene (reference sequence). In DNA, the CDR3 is TGTGCCAGCAGCCAAGACTCCGGGACAGTCTACGAGCAGTACTTC. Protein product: CASSQDSGTVYEQYF.

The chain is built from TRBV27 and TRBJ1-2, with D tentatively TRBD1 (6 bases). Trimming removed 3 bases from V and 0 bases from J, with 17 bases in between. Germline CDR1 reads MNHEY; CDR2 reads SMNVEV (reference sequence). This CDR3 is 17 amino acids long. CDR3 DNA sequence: TGTGCCAGCAGTTTCAATTCAATAGGGGGAGCTAACTATGGCTACACCTTC. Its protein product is CASSFNSIGGANYGYTF.

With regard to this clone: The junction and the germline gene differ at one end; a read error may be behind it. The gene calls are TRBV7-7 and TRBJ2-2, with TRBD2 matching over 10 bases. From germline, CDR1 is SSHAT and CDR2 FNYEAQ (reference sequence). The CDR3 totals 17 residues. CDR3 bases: TGTGCTAGCAGCTTAGTAGCGGGAGGAACGAACACCGGGGAGCTGTTTTTT. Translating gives CASSLVAGGTNTGELFF.

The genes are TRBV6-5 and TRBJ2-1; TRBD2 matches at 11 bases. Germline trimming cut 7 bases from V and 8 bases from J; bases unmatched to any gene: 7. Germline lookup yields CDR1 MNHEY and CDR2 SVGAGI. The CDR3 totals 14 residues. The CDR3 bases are TGTGCCAGCAAGAGAACTAGCGGGAGTCATGAGCAGTTCTTC. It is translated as CASKRTSGSHEQFF.

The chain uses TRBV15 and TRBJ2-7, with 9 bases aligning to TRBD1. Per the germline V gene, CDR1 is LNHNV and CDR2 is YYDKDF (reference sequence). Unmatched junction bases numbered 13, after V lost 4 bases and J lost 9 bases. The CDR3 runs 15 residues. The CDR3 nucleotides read TGTGCCACCAGCACCCGACAGGGGGAGCCGAGCGGGCAGTACTTC. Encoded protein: CATSTRQGEPSGQYF. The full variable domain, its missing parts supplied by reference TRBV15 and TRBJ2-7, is DAMVIQNPRYQVTQFGKPVTLSCSQTLNHNVMYWYQQKSSQAPKLLFHYYDKDFNNEADTPDNFQSRRPNTSFCFLDIRSPGLGDTAMYLCATSTRQGEPSGQYFGPGTRLTVT.

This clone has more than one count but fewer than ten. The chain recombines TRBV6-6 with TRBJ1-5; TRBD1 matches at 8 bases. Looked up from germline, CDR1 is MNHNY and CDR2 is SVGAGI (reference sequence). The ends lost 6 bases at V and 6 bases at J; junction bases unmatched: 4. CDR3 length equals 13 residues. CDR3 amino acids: CASRGTGGQPQHF. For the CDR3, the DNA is TGTGCCAGCAGGGGGACAGGAGGTCAGCCCCAGCATTTT.

CDR3 sequence reads: CASSEVRGYEQYF. The CDR3 region has the DNA TGCGCCAGCAGTGAGGTTAGGGGCTACGAGCAGTACTTC. V gene TRBV10-1 combines with J gene TRBJ2-7; D possibly corresponds to TRBD1 (5 bases). V was cut by 2 bases and J by 3 bases, with 8 bases left in between. The V gene's germline CDR1 is WNHNN and CDR2 SYGVQD (reference sequence). There are 13 residues in the CDR3.

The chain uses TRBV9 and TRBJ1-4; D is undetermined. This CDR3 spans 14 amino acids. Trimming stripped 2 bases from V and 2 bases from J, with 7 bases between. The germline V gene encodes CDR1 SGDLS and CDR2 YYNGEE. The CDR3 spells CASSVRGTNEKLFF. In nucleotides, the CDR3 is TGTGCCAGCAGCGTTAGAGGGACTAATGAAAAACTGTTTTTT.

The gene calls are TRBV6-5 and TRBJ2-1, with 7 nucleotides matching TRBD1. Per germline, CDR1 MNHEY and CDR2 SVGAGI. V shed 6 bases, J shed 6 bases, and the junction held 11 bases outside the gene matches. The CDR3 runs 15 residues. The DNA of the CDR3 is TGTGCCAGCAGATCCGGGCCACGGACAGGCAATGAGCAGTTCTTC. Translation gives CASRSGPRTGNEQFF.

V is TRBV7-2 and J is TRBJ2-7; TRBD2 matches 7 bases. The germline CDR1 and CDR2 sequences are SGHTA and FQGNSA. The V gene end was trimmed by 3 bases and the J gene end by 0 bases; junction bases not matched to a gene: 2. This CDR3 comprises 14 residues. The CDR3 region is CASSFRGSSYEQYF. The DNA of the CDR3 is TGTGCCAGCAGCTTCCGCGGGAGCTCCTACGAGCAGTACTTC.

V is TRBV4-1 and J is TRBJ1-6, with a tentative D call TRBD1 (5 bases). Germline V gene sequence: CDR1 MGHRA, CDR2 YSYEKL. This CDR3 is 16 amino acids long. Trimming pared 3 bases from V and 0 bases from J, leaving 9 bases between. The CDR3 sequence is CASSQGLSSYNSPLHF. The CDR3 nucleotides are TGCGCCAGCAGCCAGGGGCTTAGCTCCTATAATTCACCCCTCCACTTT.

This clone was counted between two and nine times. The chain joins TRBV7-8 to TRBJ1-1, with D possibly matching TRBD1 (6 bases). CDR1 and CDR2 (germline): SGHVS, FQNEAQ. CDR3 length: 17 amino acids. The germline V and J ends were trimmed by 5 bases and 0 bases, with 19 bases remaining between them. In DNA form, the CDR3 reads TGTGCCAGCAGCGCAGGGGCCCTAAGAGTCATGAACACTGAAGCTTTCTTT. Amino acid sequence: CASSAGALRVMNTEAFF.

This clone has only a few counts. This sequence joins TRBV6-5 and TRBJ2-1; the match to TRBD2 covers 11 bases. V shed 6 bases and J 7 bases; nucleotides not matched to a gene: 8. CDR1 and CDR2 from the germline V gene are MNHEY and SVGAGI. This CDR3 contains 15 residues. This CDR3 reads CASRLLAGGLNEQFF. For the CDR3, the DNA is TGTGCCAGCAGGCTCTTAGCGGGAGGGTTGAATGAGCAGTTCTTC.

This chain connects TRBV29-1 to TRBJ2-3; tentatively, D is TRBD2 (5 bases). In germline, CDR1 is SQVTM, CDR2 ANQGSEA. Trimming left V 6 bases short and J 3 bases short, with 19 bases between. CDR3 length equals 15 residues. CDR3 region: CSVAGEGAGTDTQYF. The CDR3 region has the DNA TGCAGCGTAGCCGGAGAGGGAGCCGGGACAGATACGCAGTATTTT.

The CDR3 nucleotides are TGTGCCAGCAGTCCCAGGGGGGCAGGGGCGTACCGCTACAATGAGCAGTTCTTC. This translates into CASSPRGAGAYRYNEQFF. The rearrangement joins TRBV27 to TRBJ2-1; maybe TRBD1 (7 bases). Trimming took 5 bases from V and 3 from J, leaving 23 bases between them. Germline V gene lookup returns CDR1 MNHEY and CDR2 SMNVEV (reference sequence). The length of the CDR3 is 18 residues.

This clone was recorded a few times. CDR3 residues: CASSPTGTEAFF. The CDR3 DNA sequence: TGTGCCAGCAGCCCGACGGGGACTGAAGCTTTCTTT. The chain has TRBV3-1 (or the pseudogene TRBV3-2) and TRBJ1-1; no clear D. Trimming took off 4 bases at V and 5 bases at J, with 8 bases between the two ends. The CDR3 runs to 12 residues. From germline, CDR1 is LGHDT and CDR2 YNNKEL (reference sequence).